This is a list of T cell receptor beta chains from one sample in a study of beta chain features in type 1 diabetes. The data were produced by immunoSEQ multiplex PCR, yet TCRdb's version contains in-frame clones alone and is incomplete. The profile shows tens of thousands of clones, about 60% of them singletons. Sequences were obtained from stem cell memory CD4+ T cells from blood. All receptors derive from a young woman with type 1 diabetes. Both conserved end residues are part of each CDR3. D genes are given only for firm matches. Expanded clones are given a class, and other clones once, few, many or no size at all.

D	size	V	J	DNA	CDR3
TRBD2	NA	TRBV4-1	TRBJ2-7	TGCGCCAGCAGCCAAAGTTTTTTTTCAGTTGGACTAGCGGGAGGAAGCTACGAGCAGTACTTC	CASSQSFFSVGLAGGSYEQYF
NA	NA	TRBV7-3	TRBJ2-1	TGTGCCAGCAGCTTATGGAGTTCCCCCTACAATGAGCAGTTCTTC	CASSLWSSPYNEQFF
NA	few	TRBV18	TRBJ2-2	TGTGCCAGCTCACCAGGACAGAACACCGGGGAGCTGTTTTTT	CASSPGQNTGELFF
TRBD1	NA	TRBV28	TRBJ1-2	TGTGCCACCTCGGACAGGGAACACTATGGCTACACCTTC	CATSDREHYGYTF
NA	NA	TRBV28	TRBJ1-5	TGTGCCAGCACGGTTGGGCCAGATCAGCCCCAGCATTTT	CASTVGPDQPQHF
TRBD1	NA	TRBV9	TRBJ2-7	TGTGCCAGCAGCGAATCGACAGGGGTCGGCTACGAGCAGTACTTC	CASSESTGVGYEQYF
NA	NA	TRBV2	TRBJ2-1	TGTGCCAGCAGCGAACAAGCGGAGGGTGAGCAGTTCTTC	CASSEQAEGEQFF
NA	NA	TRBV23-1	TRBJ2-5	TGCGCCGTCCATTGTGGCAGCCAAGAGACCCAGTACTTC	CAVHCGSQETQYF
NA	NA	TRBV5-1	TRBJ1-2	TGCGCCAGCAGCTTGCCAAACTATGGCTACACCTTC	CASSLPNYGYTF
TRBD1	few	TRBV7-3	TRBJ1-2	TGTGCCAGCAGCTTACAGGGGGGCAGTAACTATGGCTACACCTTC	CASSLQGGSNYGYTF
TRBD1	NA	TRBV30	TRBJ1-1	TGTGCCTGGAGTGAAGTAGACAGGGGAGCTTTCTTT	CAWSEVDRGAFF
TRBD1	few	TRBV7-2	TRBJ2-5	TGTGCCAGCAGCACGGGACAGGGGGGGGAGACCCAGTACTTC	CASSTGQGGETQYF
NA	NA	TRBV7-9	TRBJ2-3	TGTGCCAGCAGCTCTACGCGAGATACGCAGTATTTT	CASSSTRDTQYF